This T cell receptor (beta chain) is from a study of blood T cell repertoires in COVID-19. Whole-study context: Collection of acute and convalescent COVID-19 samples took place in the United States, Italy and Spain. In each case, the material was cDNA or gDNA derived from T cells, B-cell-depleted T cells, or PBMCs.

The length of the CDR3 is 15 residues. Per germline, CDR1 MNHEY and CDR2 SVGEGT. The V segment lost 5 bases and the J segment 3 bases; nucleotides outside the gene matches: 7. In the source study's methods: From reference gene primer amplification, estimates of nucleated cell counts were derived. Sequenced by immunoSEQ multiplex PCR; TCRdb stores in-frame clones only, minus some. That table furnishes V, J and clone size, whereas the DNA furnished D and trimming. This table has more than 110,000 clones, approximately 83% appearing once. The rearrangement links TRBV6-2 or TRBV6-3 to TRBJ1-5; TRBD1 matches 7 bases. The sequencing sample was made of peripheral blood. This clonotype was sampled from a woman aged 60 to 75 with acute or convalescent COVID-19. The CDR3 region has the DNA TGTGCCAGCAGTCCCGACAGGGCGCCCAATCAGCCCCAGCATTTT. Encoded protein: CASSPDRAPNQPQHF.